Given below is one TCR beta chain in context. Its antigen is unknown. This CDR3 is built from 15 residues. Measured with immunoSEQ multiplex PCR; TCRdb has only the in-frame clones, and not every one. This sample has about 55,000 clones, with about 89% found just once. The nonmyeloablative bone marrow transplants came from related graft donors, with transient mixed chimerism. This specimen comes from a study of Tregs in tolerant kidney transplant recipients. Whole-study results and caveats: Findings come from small patient numbers and require larger validation. Donor-specific Treg expansion exceeded global Treg expansion in tolerant patients, suggesting antigen drive.

The TCR originated in a human patient who received a combined kidney and bone marrow transplant. T cells may partly derive from the graft donor. Sample: CD8+ T cells from blood (PBMCs), taken 24 months after the transplant. The rearrangement links TRBV21-1 to TRBJ2-5; the table's D call, TRBD2, has no DNA check behind it. TRBV21-1 has pseudogene status. CDR3 coding DNA: TGTGCCAGCAGCAAACCTAGCGGGAGTGGAGAGACCCAGTACTTC. This codes for CASSKPSGSGETQYF.